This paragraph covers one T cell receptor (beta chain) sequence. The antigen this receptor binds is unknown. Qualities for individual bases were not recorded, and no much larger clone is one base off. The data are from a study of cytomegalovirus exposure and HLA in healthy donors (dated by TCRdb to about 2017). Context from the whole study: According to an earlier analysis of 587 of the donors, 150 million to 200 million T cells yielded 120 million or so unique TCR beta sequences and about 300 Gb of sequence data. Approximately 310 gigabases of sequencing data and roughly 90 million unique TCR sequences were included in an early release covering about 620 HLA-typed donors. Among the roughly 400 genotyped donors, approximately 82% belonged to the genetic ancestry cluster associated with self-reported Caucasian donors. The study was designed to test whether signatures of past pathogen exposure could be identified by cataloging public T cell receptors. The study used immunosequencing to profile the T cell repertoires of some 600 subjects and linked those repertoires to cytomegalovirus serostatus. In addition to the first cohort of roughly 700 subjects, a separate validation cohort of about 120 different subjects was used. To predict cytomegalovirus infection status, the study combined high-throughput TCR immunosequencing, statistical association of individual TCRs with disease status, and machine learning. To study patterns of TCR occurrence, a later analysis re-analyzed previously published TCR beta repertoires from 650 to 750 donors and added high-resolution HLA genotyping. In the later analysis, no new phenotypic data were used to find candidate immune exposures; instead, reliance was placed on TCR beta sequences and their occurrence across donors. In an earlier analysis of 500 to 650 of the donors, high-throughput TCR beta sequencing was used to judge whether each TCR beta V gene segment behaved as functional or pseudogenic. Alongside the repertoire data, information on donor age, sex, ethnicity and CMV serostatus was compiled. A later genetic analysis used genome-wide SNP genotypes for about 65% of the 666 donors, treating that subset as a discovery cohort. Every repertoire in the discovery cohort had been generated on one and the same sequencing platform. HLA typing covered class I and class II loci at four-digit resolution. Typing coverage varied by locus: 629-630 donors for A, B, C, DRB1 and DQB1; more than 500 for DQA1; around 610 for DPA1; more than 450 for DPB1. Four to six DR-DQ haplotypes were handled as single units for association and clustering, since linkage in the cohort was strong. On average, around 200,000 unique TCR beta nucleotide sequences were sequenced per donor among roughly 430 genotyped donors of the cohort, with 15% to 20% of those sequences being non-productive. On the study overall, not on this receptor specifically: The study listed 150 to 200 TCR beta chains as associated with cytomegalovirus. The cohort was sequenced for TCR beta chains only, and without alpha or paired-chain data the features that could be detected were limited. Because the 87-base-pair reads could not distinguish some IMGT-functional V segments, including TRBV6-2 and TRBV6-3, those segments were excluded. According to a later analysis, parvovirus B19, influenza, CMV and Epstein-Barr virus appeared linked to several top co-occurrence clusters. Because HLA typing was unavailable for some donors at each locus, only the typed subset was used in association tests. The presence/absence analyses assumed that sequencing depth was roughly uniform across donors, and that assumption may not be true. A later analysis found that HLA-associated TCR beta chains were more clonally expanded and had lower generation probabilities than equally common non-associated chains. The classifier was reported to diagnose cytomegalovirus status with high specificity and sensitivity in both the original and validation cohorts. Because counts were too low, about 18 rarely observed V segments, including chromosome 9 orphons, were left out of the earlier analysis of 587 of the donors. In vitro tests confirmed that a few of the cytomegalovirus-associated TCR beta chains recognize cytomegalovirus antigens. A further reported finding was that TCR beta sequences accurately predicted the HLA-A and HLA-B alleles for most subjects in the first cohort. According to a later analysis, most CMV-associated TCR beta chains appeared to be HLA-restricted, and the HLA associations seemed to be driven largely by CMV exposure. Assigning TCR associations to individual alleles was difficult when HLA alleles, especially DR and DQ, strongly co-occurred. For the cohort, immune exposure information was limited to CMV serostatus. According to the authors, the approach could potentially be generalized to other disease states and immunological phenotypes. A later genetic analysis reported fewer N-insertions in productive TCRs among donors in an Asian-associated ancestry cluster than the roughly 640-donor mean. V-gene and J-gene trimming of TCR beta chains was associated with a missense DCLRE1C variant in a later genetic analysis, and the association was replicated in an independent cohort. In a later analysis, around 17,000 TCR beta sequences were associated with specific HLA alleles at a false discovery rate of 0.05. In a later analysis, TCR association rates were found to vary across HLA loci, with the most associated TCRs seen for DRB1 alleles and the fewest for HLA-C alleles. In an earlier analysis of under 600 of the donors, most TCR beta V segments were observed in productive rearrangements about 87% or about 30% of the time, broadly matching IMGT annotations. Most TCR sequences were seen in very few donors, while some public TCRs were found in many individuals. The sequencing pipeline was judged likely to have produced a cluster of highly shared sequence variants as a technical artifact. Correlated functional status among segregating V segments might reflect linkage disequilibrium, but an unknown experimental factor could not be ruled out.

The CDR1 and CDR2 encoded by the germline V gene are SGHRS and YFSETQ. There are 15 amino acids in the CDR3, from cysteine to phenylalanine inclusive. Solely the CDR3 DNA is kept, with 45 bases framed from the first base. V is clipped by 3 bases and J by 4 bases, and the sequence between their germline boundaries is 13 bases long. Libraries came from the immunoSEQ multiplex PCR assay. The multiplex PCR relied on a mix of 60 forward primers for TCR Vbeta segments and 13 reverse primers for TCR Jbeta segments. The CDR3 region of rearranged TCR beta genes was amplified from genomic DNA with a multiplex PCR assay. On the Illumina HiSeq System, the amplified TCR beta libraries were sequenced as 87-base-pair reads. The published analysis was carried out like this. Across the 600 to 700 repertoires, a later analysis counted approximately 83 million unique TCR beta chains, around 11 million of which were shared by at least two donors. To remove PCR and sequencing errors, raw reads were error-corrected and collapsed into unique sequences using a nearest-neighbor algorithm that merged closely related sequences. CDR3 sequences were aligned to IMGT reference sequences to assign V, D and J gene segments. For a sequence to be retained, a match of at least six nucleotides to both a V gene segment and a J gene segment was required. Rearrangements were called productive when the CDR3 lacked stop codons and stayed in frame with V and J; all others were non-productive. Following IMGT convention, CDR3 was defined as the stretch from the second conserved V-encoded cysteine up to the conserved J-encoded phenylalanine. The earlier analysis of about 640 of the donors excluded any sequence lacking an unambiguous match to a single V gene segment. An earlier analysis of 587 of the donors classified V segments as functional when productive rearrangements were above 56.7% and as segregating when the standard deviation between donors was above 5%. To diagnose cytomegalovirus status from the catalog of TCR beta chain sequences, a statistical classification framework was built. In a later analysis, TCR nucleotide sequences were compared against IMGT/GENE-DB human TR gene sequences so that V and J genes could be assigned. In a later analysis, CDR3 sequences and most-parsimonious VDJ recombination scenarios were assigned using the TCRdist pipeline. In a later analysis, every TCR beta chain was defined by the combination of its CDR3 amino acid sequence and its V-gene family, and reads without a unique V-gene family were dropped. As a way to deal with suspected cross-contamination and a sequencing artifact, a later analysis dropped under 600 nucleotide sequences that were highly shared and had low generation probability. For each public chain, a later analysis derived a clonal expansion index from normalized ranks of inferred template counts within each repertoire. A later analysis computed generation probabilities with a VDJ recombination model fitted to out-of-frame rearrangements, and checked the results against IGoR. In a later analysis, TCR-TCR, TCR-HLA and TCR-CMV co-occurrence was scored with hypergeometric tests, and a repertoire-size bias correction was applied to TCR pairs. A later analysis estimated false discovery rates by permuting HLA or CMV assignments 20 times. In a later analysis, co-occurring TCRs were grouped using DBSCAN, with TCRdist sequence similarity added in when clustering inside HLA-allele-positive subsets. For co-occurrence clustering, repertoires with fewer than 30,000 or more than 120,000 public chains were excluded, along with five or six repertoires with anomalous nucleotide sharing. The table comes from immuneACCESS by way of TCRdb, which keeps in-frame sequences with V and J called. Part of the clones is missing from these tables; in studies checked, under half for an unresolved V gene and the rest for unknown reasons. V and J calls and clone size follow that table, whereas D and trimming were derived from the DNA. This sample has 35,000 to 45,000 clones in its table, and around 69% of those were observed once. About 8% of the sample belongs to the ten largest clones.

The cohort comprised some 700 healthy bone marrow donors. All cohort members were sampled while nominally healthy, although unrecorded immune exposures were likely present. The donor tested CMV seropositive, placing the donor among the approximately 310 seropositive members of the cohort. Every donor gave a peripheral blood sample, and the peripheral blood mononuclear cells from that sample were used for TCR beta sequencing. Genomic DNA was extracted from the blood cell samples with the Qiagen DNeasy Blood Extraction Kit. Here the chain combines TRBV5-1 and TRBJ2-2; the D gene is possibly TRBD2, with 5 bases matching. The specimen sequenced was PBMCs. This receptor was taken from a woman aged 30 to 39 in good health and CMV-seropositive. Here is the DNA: TGCGCCAGCAGCTCCAGCGCGGGTTTCACCGGGGAGCTGTTTTTT. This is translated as CASSSSAGFTGELFF.